These 21 T cell receptor beta chains came from one sample sequenced in a study of T cell repertoires in cytomegalovirus infection. TCRdb recomputed calls from the reads with MiXCR, one row per CDR3 protein. This sample has hundreds of thousands of distinct CDR3 sequences, with 22% found just once. Sample: CD8+ T cells from PBMCs. The receptors stem from a human donor in good health (CMV status not recorded). Some clones in this sample may be carry-over from other donors' samples.

As to this clonotype: This may arise from a read error, as a much more abundant clone is one base away. This chain joins TRBV7-6 and TRBJ1-2; D gene ambiguous. The CDR3 totals 13 residues. The germline gives CDR1 SGHVS, CDR2 FNYEAQ. CDR3 sequence: CASSFWTYYGSTF. The CDR3 DNA sequence: TGTGCCAGCAGCTTTTGGACCTACTATGGCTCCACCTTC. The variable domain in full, completed from reference TRBV7-6 and TRBJ1-2, reads GAGVSQSPRYKVTKRGQDVALRCDPISGHVSLYWYRQALGQGPEFLTYFNYEAQQDKSGLPNDRFSAERPEGSISTLTIQRTEQRDSAMYRCASSFWTYYGSTFGSGTRLTVV.

The chain combines TRBV9 with TRBJ2-5; D unresolved. In germline, CDR1 is SGDLS, CDR2 YYNGEE. V shed 0 bases and J shed 4 bases, with 10 bases lying between them. The CDR3 contains 14 residues. The CDR3 protein is CASSVDGSVETQYF. The CDR3 DNA follows: TGTGCCAGCAGCGTAGACGGAAGCGTAGAGACCCAGTACTTC. Full variable domain (outside the CDR3, taken from reference TRBV9 and TRBJ2-5): DSGVTQTPKHLITATGQRVTLRCSPRSGDLSVYWYQQSLDQGLQFLIQYYNGEERAKGNILERFSAQQFPDLHSELNLSSLELGDSALYFCASSVDGSVETQYFGPGTRLLVL.

The table lists this clonotype with many counts. This sequence joins TRBV12-3 or TRBV12-4 and TRBJ1-1, with 10 bases lining up with TRBD1. The CDR3 has 15 amino acids. V was pared by 6 bases and J by 3 bases, with 7 bases of the junction left unmatched. The CDR3 DNA is TGTGCCAGCAGCAACCCGGGACAGGGGTACACTGAAGCTTTCTTT. This codes for CASSNPGQGYTEAFF.

The rearrangement joins TRBV12-3 or TRBV12-4 to TRBJ1-5, with D possibly matching TRBD1 (5 bases). V was shortened by 0 bases and J by 7 bases, with 10 bases between the two germline ends. This CDR3 region has 14 residues. The CDR3, as DNA: TGTGCCAGCAGTTTAGCAGGGGTCCACCAGCCCCAGCATTTT. It specifies CASSLAGVHQPQHF.

The V call is TRBV7-3, the J call TRBJ2-7; D is ambiguous. Per germline, CDR1 SGHTA and CDR2 FQGTGA. Between the trimmed V and J ends, which lost 9 bases and 2 bases, there was a span of 14 bases. The CDR3 is 13 residues long. The CDR3 loop reads CARSDCHPYEQYF. CDR3 coding DNA: TGTGCCAGGTCAGACTGTCACCCCTACGAGCAGTACTTC. The whole variable domain, filled in from reference TRBV7-3 and TRBJ2-7, reads GAGVSQTPSNKVTEKGKYVELRCDPISGHTALYWYRQSLGQGPEFLIYFQGTGAADDSGLPNDRFFAVRPEGSVSTLKIQRTERGDSAVYLCARSDCHPYEQYFGPGTRLTVT.

The chain combines TRBV20-1 with TRBJ2-1, with D uncertain. Looked up from germline, CDR1 is DFQATT and CDR2 is SNEGSKA (reference sequence). The V and J ends lost 1 base and 2 bases respectively, with 9 bases between them. CDR3 length: 14 amino acids. The DNA of the CDR3 is TGCAGTGCTAGAGGGCTATTCCCCTACAATGAGCAGTTCTTC. Translation: CSARGLFPYNEQFF.

This sequence joins TRBV29-1 and TRBJ1-1; D is undetermined. Germline V gene data show CDR1 as SQVTM and CDR2 as ANQGSEA. Trimming left V 4 bases short and J 0 bases short, with 6 bases between. This CDR3 comprises 12 residues. In DNA form, the CDR3 reads TGCAGCGTTGGTCGGGTGAACACTGAAGCTTTCTTT. This encodes CSVGRVNTEAFF.

This clonotype was picked up a small number of times. J is TRBJ1-6 and V is TRBV5-1; D call uncertain. Germline CDR1 SGHRS, CDR2 YFSETQ. The CDR3 covers 15 residues. Trimming cost V 4 bases and J 8 bases, with 16 bases left between them. The CDR3 DNA follows: TGCGCCAGCAGCGCCGAGGGATGGAACGATTCACCCCTCCACTTT. Encoded protein: CASSAEGWNDSPLHF.

This clonotype was observed many times. V usage is TRBV7-6 and J usage is TRBJ2-2; D perhaps matches TRBD2 (6 bases). This CDR3 spans 16 amino acids. The germline CDR1 and CDR2 sequences are SGHVS and FNYEAQ. V lost 4 bases and J 0 bases, leaving 12 bases between the germline ends. Written as DNA, the CDR3 is TGTGCCAGCAGCTCGGGACTTTCCGCGAACACCGGGGAGCTGTTTTTT. Translation gives CASSSGLSANTGELFF.

This clonotype was counted ten times or more. The rearrangement joins TRBV2 to TRBJ2-6; D gene ambiguous. Trimming left V 6 bases short and J 0 bases short, with 15 bases between. This CDR3 contains 17 residues. Germline CDR1 is SNHLY and CDR2 is FYNNEI. CDR3 loop: CASRAGRTISGANVLTF. The CDR3 DNA follows: TGTGCCAGCAGGGCCGGACGGACGATCTCTGGGGCCAACGTCCTGACTTTC.

This clonotype was counted between two and nine times. The CDR3 DNA follows: TGTGCCAGCAGTTCGGACCGGCGGTGGAATCAGCCCCAGCATTTT. Amino acid sequence: CASSSDRRWNQPQHF. This chain joins TRBV7-8 and TRBJ1-5; D not resolved. The CDR3 is made up of 15 amino acids. Between the trimmed V and J ends, which lost 6 bases and 4 bases, there was a span of 16 bases. Germline V gene sequence: CDR1 SGHVS, CDR2 FQNEAQ.

This clonotype was seen many times. The chain is built from TRBV7-2 and TRBJ2-3, with D hard to call. V was cut by 5 bases and J by 7 bases, with 19 bases left in between. CDR1 is SGHTA, CDR2 FQGNSA, per germline. The CDR3 runs to 15 residues. The CDR3 DNA follows: TGTGCCAGCAGCGTGGAAGGCTACAGCAGTTATACGCAGTATTTT. Translating it yields CASSVEGYSSYTQYF.

In its sample, this clonotype was seen many times. This chain joins TRBV4-1 and TRBJ2-2; D not resolved. The CDR3 runs to 12 residues. CDR1 and CDR2 from the germline V gene are MGHRA and YSYEKL. V was clipped by 5 bases and J by 6 bases, with 7 bases between them. Here the CDR3 reads CASSSLPGELFF. The CDR3, as DNA: TGCGCCAGCAGCTCGCTCCCCGGGGAGCTGTTTTTT.

As to this clonotype: At one end, the junction sequence differs from germline, possibly due to a read error. V is TRBV7-2 and J is TRBJ1-1; D gene unclear. There are 15 residues in the CDR3. Germline values: CDR1 SGHTA, CDR2 FQGNSA. In DNA, the CDR3 is TGTGCCAGCAGCTCGCGGACCGCCATGAACACTAAAGCTTTCTTT. Amino acids: CASSSRTAMNTKAFF.

This clonotype was seen only a few times. The CDR3: CASGGSGANVLTF. DNA of the CDR3: TGTGCCAGCGGGGGCTCTGGGGCCAACGTCCTGACTTTC. The chain joins TRBV6-5 to TRBJ2-6, with D perhaps given as TRBD1 or TRBD2 (5 bases each). V was trimmed by 8 bases and J by 0 bases, leaving 5 bases between them. Germline V CDR1 and CDR2: MNHEY, SVGAGI. CDR3 length: 13 amino acids.

This clonotype was found many times. The rearrangement joins TRBV7-6 to TRBJ2-7, with D maybe TRBD1 (6 bases). The CDR3 runs to 12 residues. V shed 4 bases and J shed 7 bases, with 11 bases lying between them. Germline CDR1 and CDR2: SGHVS and FNYEAQ. CDR3 protein: CASSSEGTEQYF. As DNA, the CDR3 is TGTGCCAGCAGCTCAGAAGGGACAGAGCAGTACTTC.

This clonotype was found a few times. CDR3 protein: CASSLTVRSLYGYTF. The CDR3 nucleotides read TGTGCCAGCAGCTTAACGGTACGGTCCCTCTATGGCTACACCTTC. This chain joins TRBV7-9 and TRBJ1-2; D gene ambiguous. Looked up from germline, CDR1 is SEHNR and CDR2 is FQNEAQ (reference sequence). With 2 bases removed from V and 4 bases from J, the gap between germline ends came to 14 bases. The CDR3 is made up of 15 amino acids.

This clonotype occurred a few times. The chain joins TRBV5-6 to TRBJ1-2; D is ambiguous. CDR3 length: 13 amino acids. Germline CDR1 and CDR2: SGHDT and YYEEEE. V lost 3 bases and J lost 8, with 14 bases in between. The CDR3 sequence is CASSSPPVGGYTF. The CDR3 DNA reads as TGTGCCAGCAGCTCTCCCCCAGTAGGGGGCTACACCTTC.

The table lists this clonotype with a few counts. This chain uses TRBV28 with TRBJ1-6; a weak D match, TRBD1 (6 bases). Germline CDR1 MDHEN, CDR2 SYDVKM. V lost 3 bases, J lost 10 bases, and 10 bases lay in between. The CDR3 contains 13 residues. The CDR3 DNA is TGTGCCAGCAGTTTCCACACAGGGTCACCCCTCCACTTT. Residues: CASSFHTGSPLHF.

This clonotype has just a few counts. This chain uses TRBV28 with TRBJ2-1; 9 bases agree with TRBD2. The germline gives CDR1 MDHEN, CDR2 SYDVKM. This CDR3 contains 15 residues. V dropped 3 bases and J dropped 6; count of bases not matched to a gene: 6. CDR3 sequence: CASSLMRGGVNEQFF. The CDR3 region has the DNA TGTGCCAGCAGTTTGATGCGGGGGGGCGTCAATGAGCAGTTCTTC.

This clonotype was observed a handful of times. The V call is TRBV28, the J call TRBJ2-7; the D is unclear. The germline gives CDR1 MDHEN, CDR2 SYDVKM. The CDR3 consists of 12 residues. V lost 5 bases to trimming and J lost 2 bases, with 7 bases between them. CDR3 protein: CASSPNTYEQYF. CDR3 bases: TGTGCCAGCAGTCCAAATACCTACGAGCAGTACTTC.